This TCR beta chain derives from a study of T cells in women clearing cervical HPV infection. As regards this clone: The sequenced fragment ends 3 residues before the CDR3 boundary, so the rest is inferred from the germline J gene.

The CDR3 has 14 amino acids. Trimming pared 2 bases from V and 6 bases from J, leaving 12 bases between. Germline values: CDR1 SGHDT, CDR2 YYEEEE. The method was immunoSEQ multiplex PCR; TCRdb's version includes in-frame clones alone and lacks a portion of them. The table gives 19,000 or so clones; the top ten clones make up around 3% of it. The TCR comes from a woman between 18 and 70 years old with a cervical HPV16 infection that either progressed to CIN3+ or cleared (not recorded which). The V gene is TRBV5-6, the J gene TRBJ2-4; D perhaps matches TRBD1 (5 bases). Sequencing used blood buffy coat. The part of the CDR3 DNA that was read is TGTGCCAGCAGCTTCAAGGGGCTTGGAAACATT. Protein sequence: CASSFKGLGNI. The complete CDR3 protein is CASSFKGLGNIQYF.